The clone carrying this T cell receptor (beta chain) came up many times. Its antigen is unknown. Diagnoses were established using clinical symptoms, serum thyroxine and TRAb, thyroid ultrasound and orbital computed tomography. PBMCs were obtained from about 9 ml fresh peripheral blood. V lost 7 bases, J lost 5 bases, and 15 bases lay in between. CDR3 length: 13 amino acids. Germline V CDR1 and CDR2: MNHEY, SVGAGI. This record comes from a study of T cells in Graves' hyperthyroidism and ophthalmopathy. Study results and caveats: Most thyroid clonotypes that were expanded above 0.001 also turned up in blood.

Amplification of TCR beta CDR3 regions used RNA as the template. When the TCR CDR3 underwent first-round RT-PCR, the HTBI primer set was used. TCRdb itself ran the multiplex PCR reads through MiXCR, one entry per CDR3 protein. The table lists roughly 380,000 distinct CDR3 sequences, about a sixth of them singletons. This receptor was obtained from a woman between 40 and 50 years old with Graves' ophthalmopathy. The chain combines TRBV6-5 with TRBJ2-7; the D gene could be TRBD1 or TRBD2 (5 bases each). The specimen sequenced was blood. CDR3 protein: CASNPPGRDEQYF. The CDR3 DNA is TGTGCCAGCAACCCCCCGGGGCGGGACGAGCAGTACTTC.